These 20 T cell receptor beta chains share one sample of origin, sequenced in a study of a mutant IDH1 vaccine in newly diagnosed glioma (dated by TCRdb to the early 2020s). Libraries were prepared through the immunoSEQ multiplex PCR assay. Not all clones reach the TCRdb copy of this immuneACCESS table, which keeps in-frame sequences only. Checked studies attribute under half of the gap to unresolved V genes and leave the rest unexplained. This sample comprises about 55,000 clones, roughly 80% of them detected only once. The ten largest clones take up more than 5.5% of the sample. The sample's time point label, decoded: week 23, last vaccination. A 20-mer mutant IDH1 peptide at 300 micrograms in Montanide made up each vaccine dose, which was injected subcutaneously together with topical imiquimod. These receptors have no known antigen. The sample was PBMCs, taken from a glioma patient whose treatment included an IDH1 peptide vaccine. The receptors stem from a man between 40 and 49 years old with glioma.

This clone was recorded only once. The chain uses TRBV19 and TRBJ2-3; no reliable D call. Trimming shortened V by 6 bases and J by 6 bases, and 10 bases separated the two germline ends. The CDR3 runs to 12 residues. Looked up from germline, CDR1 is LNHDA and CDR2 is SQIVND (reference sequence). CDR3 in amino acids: CASSRIGDTQYF. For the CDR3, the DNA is TGTGCCAGTAGCCGGATCGGGGATACGCAGTATTTT.

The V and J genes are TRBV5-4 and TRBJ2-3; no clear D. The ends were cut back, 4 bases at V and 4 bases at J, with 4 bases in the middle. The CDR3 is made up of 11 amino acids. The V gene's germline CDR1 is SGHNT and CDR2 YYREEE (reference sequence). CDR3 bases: TGTGCCAGCAGCGGAGCAGATACGCAGTATTTT. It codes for CASSGADTQYF.

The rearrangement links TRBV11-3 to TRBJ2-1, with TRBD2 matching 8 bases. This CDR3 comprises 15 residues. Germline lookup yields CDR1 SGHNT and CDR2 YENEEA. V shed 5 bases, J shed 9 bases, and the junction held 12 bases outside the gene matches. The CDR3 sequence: CASSLGRGAEGEQFF. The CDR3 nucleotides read TGTGCCAGCAGCCTAGGGCGGGGGGCGGAGGGTGAGCAGTTCTTC.

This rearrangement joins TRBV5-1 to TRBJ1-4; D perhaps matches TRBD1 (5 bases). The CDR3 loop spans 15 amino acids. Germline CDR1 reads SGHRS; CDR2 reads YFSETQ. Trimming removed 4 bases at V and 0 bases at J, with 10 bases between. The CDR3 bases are TGCGCCAGCAGCCCACAAGGGGCAACTAATGAAAAACTGTTTTTT. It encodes CASSPQGATNEKLFF.

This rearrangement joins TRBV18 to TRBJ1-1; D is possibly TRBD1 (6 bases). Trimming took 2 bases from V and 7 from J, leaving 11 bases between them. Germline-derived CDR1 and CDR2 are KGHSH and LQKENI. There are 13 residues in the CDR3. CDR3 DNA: TGTGCCAGCTCACCAGGCAGGGGCGGTGAAGCTTTCTTT. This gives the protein CASSPGRGGEAFF.

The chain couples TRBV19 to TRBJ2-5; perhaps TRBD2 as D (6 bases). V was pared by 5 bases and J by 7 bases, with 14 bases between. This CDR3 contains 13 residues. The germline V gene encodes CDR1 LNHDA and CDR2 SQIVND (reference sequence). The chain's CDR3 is CASSPTRGGTQYF. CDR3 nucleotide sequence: TGTGCCAGTAGTCCCACTAGGGGAGGGACCCAGTACTTC. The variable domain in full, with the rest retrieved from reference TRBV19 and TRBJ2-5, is DGGITQSPKYLFRKEGQNVTLSCEQNLNHDAMYWYRQDPGQGLRLIYYSQIVNDFQKGDIAEGYSVSREKKESFPLTVTSAQKNPTAFYLCASSPTRGGTQYFGPGTRLLVL.

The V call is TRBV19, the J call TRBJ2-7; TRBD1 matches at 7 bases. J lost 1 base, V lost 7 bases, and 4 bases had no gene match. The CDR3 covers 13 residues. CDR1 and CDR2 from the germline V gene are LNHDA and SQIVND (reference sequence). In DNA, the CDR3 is TGTGCCAGTAACCGACAGGGATCCTACGAGCAGTACTTC. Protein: CASNRQGSYEQYF.

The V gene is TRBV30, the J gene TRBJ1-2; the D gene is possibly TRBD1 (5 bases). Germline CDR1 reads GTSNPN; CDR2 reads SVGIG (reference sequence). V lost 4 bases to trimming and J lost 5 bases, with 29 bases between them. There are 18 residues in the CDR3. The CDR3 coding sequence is TGTGCCTGGACACCCCTAAGTGGCCCGGGACTCCTGGGGTATGGCTACACCTTC. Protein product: CAWTPLSGPGLLGYGYTF.

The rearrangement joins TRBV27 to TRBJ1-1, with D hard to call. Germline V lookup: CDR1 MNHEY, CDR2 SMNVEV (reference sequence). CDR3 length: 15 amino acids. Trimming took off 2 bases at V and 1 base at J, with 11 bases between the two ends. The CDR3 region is CASSLGPRSNTEAFF. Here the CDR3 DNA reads TGTGCCAGCAGTTTAGGTCCCAGGTCGAACACTGAAGCTTTCTTT.

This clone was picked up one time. CDR3 nucleotide sequence: TGCGCCAGCAGCCAAGATACCGGCGGGGGGGCTGGGCCGTCCTACGAGCAGTACTTC. Translating gives CASSQDTGGGAGPSYEQYF. V usage is TRBV4-1 and J usage is TRBJ2-7; 9 bases fit TRBD2. Looked up from germline, CDR1 is MGHRA and CDR2 is YSYEKL. Trimming cost V 0 bases and J 1 base; bases outside gene matches: 13. The CDR3 sequence is 19 residues long.

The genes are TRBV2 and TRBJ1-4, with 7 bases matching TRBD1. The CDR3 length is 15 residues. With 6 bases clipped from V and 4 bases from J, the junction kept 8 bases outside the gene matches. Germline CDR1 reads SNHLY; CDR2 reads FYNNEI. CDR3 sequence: CASRRQGEGNEKLFF. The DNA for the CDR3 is TGTGCCAGCAGGAGACAGGGTGAAGGTAATGAAAAACTGTTTTTT.

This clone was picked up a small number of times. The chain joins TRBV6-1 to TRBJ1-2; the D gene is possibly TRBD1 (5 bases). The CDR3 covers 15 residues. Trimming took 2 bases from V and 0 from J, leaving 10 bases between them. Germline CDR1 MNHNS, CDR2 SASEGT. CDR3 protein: CASSEFVTANYGYTF. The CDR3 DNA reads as TGTGCCAGCAGTGAATTTGTGACAGCTAACTATGGCTACACCTTC.

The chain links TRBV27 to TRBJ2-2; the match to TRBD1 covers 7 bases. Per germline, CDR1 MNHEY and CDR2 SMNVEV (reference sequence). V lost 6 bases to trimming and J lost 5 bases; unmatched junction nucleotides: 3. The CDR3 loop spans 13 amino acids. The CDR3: CASRKTGTGELFF. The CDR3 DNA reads TGTGCCAGCAGGAAGACAGGGACCGGGGAGCTGTTTTTT.

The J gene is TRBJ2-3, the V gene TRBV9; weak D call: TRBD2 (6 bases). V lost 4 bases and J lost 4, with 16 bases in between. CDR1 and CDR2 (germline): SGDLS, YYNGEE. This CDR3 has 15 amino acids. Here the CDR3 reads CASSPPPPGADTQYF. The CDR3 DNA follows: TGTGCCAGCAGCCCTCCCCCCCCGGGGGCAGATACGCAGTATTTT.

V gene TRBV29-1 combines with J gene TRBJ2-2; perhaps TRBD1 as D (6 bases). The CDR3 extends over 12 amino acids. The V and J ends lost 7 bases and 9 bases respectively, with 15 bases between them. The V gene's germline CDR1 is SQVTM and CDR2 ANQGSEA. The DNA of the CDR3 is TGCAGCGCAACCGAACAGGGCTGGGAGCTGTTTTTT. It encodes CSATEQGWELFF.

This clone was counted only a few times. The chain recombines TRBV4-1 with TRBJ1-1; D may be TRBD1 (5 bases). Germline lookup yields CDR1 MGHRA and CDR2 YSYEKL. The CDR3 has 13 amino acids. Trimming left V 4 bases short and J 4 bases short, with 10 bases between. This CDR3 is CASSRQGGTEAFF. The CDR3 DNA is TGCGCCAGCAGCCGTCAGGGCGGCACTGAAGCTTTCTTT.

CDR3 coding DNA: TGCAGCGTGGTCATAGCGGGGGGGAAATCAGATACGCAGTATTTT. It translates to CSVVIAGGKSDTQYF. The chain carries TRBV29-1 and TRBJ2-3; 11 bases line up with TRBD2. The junction had 9 bases not matched to a gene; V was cut back by 6 bases and J by 4 bases. The CDR3 consists of 15 residues. The germline CDR1 and CDR2 sequences are SQVTM and ANQGSEA.

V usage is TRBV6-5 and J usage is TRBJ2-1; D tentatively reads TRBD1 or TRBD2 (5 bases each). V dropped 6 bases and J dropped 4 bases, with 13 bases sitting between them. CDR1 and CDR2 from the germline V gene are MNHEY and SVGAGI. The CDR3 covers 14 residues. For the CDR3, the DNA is TGTGCCAGCAGACGCCGGGACCCATACAATGAGCAGTTCTTC. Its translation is CASRRRDPYNEQFF.

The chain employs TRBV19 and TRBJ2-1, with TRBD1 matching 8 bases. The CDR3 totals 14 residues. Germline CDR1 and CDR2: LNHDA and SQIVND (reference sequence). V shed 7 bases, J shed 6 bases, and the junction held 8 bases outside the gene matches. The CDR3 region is CASTGGTSFNEQFF. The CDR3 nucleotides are TGTGCCAGTACAGGGGGCACATCGTTCAATGAGCAGTTCTTC. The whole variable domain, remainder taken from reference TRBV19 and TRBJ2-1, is DGGITQSPKYLFRKEGQNVTLSCEQNLNHDAMYWYRQDPGQGLRLIYYSQIVNDFQKGDIAEGYSVSREKKESFPLTVTSAQKNPTAFYLCASTGGTSFNEQFFGPGTRLTVL.

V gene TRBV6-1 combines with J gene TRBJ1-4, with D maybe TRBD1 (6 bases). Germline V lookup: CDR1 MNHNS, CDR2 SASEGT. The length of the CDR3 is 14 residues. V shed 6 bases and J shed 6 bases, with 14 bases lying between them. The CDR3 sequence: CASRSSGADEKLFF. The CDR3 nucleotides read TGTGCCAGCAGATCATCAGGGGCGGATGAAAAACTGTTTTTT.